This T cell receptor beta chain is drawn from a study of cytomegalovirus exposure and HLA in healthy donors (dated by TCRdb to about 2017). Regarding the research as a whole: An earlier analysis of approximately 600 of the donors reported 250 to 300 Gb of sequence data and 117 million unique TCR beta sequences from some 180 million T cells. Roughly 300 gigabases of sequencing data and tens of millions of unique TCR sequences made up an early release that covered fewer than 650 HLA-typed donors. Of the roughly 400 genotyped donors, over 65% fell in the genetic ancestry cluster associated with self-reported Caucasian donors. The study aimed to test whether signatures of past pathogen exposure could be identified by cataloging public T cell receptors. The study profiled the T cell repertoires of hundreds of subjects by immunosequencing and related them to cytomegalovirus serostatus. Along with the approximately 700-subject first cohort, a separate validation cohort of 120 different subjects was used. High-throughput TCR immunosequencing, statistical association of individual TCRs with disease status, and machine learning were combined to predict cytomegalovirus infection status. To study patterns of TCR occurrence, a later analysis re-analyzed previously published TCR beta repertoires from 666 donors and added high-resolution HLA genotyping. In the later analysis, no new phenotypic data were used to find candidate immune exposures; instead, reliance was placed on TCR beta sequences and their occurrence across donors. An earlier analysis of more than 450 of the donors used high-throughput TCR beta sequencing to judge whether each TCR beta V gene segment behaved as functional or pseudogenic. Donor age, sex, ethnicity and CMV serostatus were compiled together with the repertoire data. A later genetic analysis took genome-wide SNP genotypes for about 55% of the roughly 670 donors and used that subset as a discovery cohort. All discovery cohort repertoires had been generated on a single sequencing platform. HLA typing covered class I and class II loci at four-digit resolution. The number of donors typed differed by locus, with roughly 620-630 for A, B, C, DRB1 and DQB1, more than 500 for DQA1, over 600 for DPA1, and roughly 450 for DPB1. About five DR-DQ haplotypes were handled as single units for association and clustering, since linkage in the cohort was strong. On average, around 240,000 unique TCR beta nucleotide sequences were sequenced per donor among fewer than 500 genotyped donors of the cohort, with around 19% of those sequences being non-productive. What the research found in general, with its limitations: The cohort was sequenced for TCR beta chains only, and without alpha or paired-chain data the features that could be detected were limited. A later genetic analysis associated a missense DCLRE1C variant with V-gene and J-gene trimming of TCR beta chains, and an independent cohort replicated the association. Because some donors lacked HLA typing at each locus, the association tests relied only on the typed subset. A cluster of highly shared sequence variants was judged likely to represent a technical artifact of the sequencing pipeline. According to a later analysis, most CMV-associated TCR beta chains appeared to be HLA-restricted, and the HLA associations seemed to be driven largely by CMV exposure. In a later analysis, some 17,000 TCR beta sequences were associated with specific HLA alleles at a false discovery rate of 0.05. About 15 rarely observed V segments, including chromosome 9 orphons, were excluded from the earlier analysis of several hundred of the donors because counts were too low. A later genetic analysis reported fewer N-insertions in productive TCRs among donors in an Asian-associated ancestry cluster than the roughly 690-donor mean. The classifier was reported to diagnose cytomegalovirus status with high specificity and sensitivity in both the original and validation cohorts. The only immune exposure information available for the cohort was CMV serostatus. According to a later analysis, parvovirus B19, influenza, CMV and Epstein-Barr virus appeared linked to several top co-occurrence clusters. An earlier analysis of around 540 of the donors showed that most TCR beta V segments appeared in productive rearrangements either about 87% or about 30% of the time, which broadly matched IMGT annotations. Most TCR sequences were observed very rarely across donors, whereas some public TCRs were present in many individuals. Roughly uniform sequencing depth across donors was assumed in presence/absence analyses, although this assumption may not hold. In vitro tests confirmed that a few of the cytomegalovirus-associated TCR beta chains recognize cytomegalovirus antigens. Linkage disequilibrium might explain the correlated functional status among segregating V segments, but an unknown experimental factor could not be ruled out. A further reported finding was that TCR beta sequences accurately predicted the HLA-A and HLA-B alleles for most subjects in the first cohort. According to a later analysis, TCR association rates differed among HLA loci, with DRB1 alleles showing the most associated TCRs and HLA-C alleles showing the fewest. In a later analysis, HLA-associated TCR beta chains showed more clonal expansion and lower generation probabilities than non-associated chains that were equally common. Some IMGT-functional V segments, including TRBV6-2 and TRBV6-3, could not be told apart with the 87-base-pair reads, so those segments were excluded. The study listed over 150 TCR beta chains as associated with cytomegalovirus. It was suggested by the authors that the approach could potentially be generalized to other disease states and immunological phenotypes. Strong co-occurrence of HLA alleles, especially DR and DQ, made assigning TCR associations to individual alleles difficult.

In total, more than 500 healthy bone marrow donors made up the cohort. Cohort members were all nominally healthy when sampled, although unrecorded immune exposures were likely present. The donor was CMV seronegative and was included in the group of a few hundred seronegative cohort members. Every donor gave a peripheral blood sample, and the peripheral blood mononuclear cells from that sample were used for TCR beta sequencing. Genomic DNA was extracted from the blood cell samples with the Qiagen DNeasy Blood Extraction Kit. The germline V gene provides CDR1 MGHRA and CDR2 YSYEKL. V is reduced by 0 bases and J by 9 bases, leaving a spacing of 15 bases between them. Measured from the cysteine to the phenylalanine, the CDR3 is 16 residues long. The retained sequence is limited to the CDR3, 48 bases, with the frame set at the first base. Comment on this clone: The target of this receptor is not known. No much larger clone is present one base from it, and per-base qualities are unavailable.

Receptor libraries were prepared by the immunoSEQ multiplex PCR assay. The multiplex PCR relied on a mix of 60 forward primers for TCR Vbeta segments and 13 reverse primers for TCR Jbeta segments. The CDR3 region of rearranged TCR beta genes was amplified from genomic DNA with a multiplex PCR assay. On the Illumina HiSeq System, the amplified TCR beta libraries were sequenced as 87-base-pair reads. The authors' analysis ran thus. A later analysis counted tens of millions of unique TCR beta chains across the 640 or so repertoires, and some 12 million of these chains were shared by at least two donors. A nearest-neighbor algorithm error-corrected the raw reads and collapsed the reads into unique sequences, merging closely related sequences to remove PCR and sequencing errors. To assign V, D and J gene segments, CDR3 sequences were aligned to IMGT reference sequences. For a sequence to be retained, a match of at least six nucleotides to both a V gene segment and a J gene segment was required. Rearrangements were classified as productive when the CDR3 lacked stop codons and remained in frame with V and J, and all other rearrangements were classified as non-productive. CDR3 was defined according to IMGT convention as the region running from the second conserved V-encoded cysteine to the conserved J-encoded phenylalanine. The earlier analysis of fewer than 700 of the donors excluded sequences that lacked an unambiguous match to a single V gene segment. In an earlier analysis of 587 of the donors, a V segment was called functional when productive rearrangements were above 56.7%, and segregating when the standard deviation between donors exceeded 5%. A statistical classification framework was developed to diagnose cytomegalovirus status using the catalog of TCR beta chain sequences. V and J gene assignment, in a later analysis, came from comparing TCR nucleotide sequences with IMGT/GENE-DB human TR gene sequences. The TCRdist pipeline was used in a later analysis to assign CDR3 sequences and most-parsimonious VDJ recombination scenarios. In a later analysis, every TCR beta chain was defined by the combination of its CDR3 amino acid sequence and its V-gene family, and reads without a unique V-gene family were dropped. To address suspected cross-contamination and a sequencing artifact, a later analysis removed 450 to 700 highly shared, low-generation-probability nucleotide sequences. A later analysis calculated a clonal expansion index for each public chain from normalized within-repertoire ranks of inferred template counts. In a later analysis, generation probabilities were computed using a VDJ recombination model fitted to out-of-frame rearrangements, and the results were checked against IGoR. A later analysis scored TCR-TCR, TCR-HLA and TCR-CMV co-occurrence with hypergeometric tests, applying a repertoire-size bias correction to TCR pairs. A later analysis estimated false discovery rates by permuting HLA or CMV assignments 20 times. In a later analysis, co-occurring TCRs were grouped using DBSCAN, and TCRdist sequence similarity was added for clustering within HLA-allele-positive subsets. Repertoires with fewer than 30,000 or more than 120,000 public chains were left out of co-occurrence clustering, as were five repertoires with anomalous nucleotide sharing. As stored in TCRdb, this immuneACCESS dataset retains in-frame rearrangements with V and J assigned. A fraction of the clones does not appear; measured against another copy, unresolved V genes explain less than half of the discrepancy, and the remainder lacks a known reason. The DNA was the basis for D and trimming; V, J and clone size are from that table. Here the sample has about 150,000 clones; around three quarters occur a single time. The ten largest clones represent roughly 1.5% of the sample.

The sequence was collected from a man in his forties in good health and CMV-seronegative. The sequencing input was PBMCs. The receptor chain draws on TRBV4-1 and TRBJ1-6; the D region possibly corresponds to TRBD1 (6 bases align). This receptor has the CDR3 CASSQESSGVASPLHF. The bases read TGCGCCAGCAGCCAAGAAAGTTCAGGGGTTGCTTCACCCCTCCACTTT.